Included here is one TCR beta chain sequence, with context. The target of this receptor is not known. No base quality information exists; no much larger clone differs at one position. Collaborating institutions collected whole blood in K2EDTA tubes following their own protocols. For TCRbeta analysis, collaborators shipped samples as frozen whole blood, isolated PBMCs, or DNA extracted from either of those sample types. The immunoSEQ Assay, a bias-controlled multiplex PCR, was used to amplify TCRbeta CDR3 regions from genomic DNA. The published analysis was carried out like this. Within the assay, amplification of reference gene primers was used to estimate how many nucleated cells each sample contained. Sequence reads were collapsed and filtered to measure the absolute abundance of every unique TCRbeta CDR3 rearrangement. For each sample, productive Simpson clonality was calculated as the square root of Simpson's diversity index across productive rearrangements. TCRdb took this table from immuneACCESS and kept in-frame rearrangements with V and J called. Such tables lack part of the clones; where checked against another copy, unresolved V genes explain under half of the gap, and the rest is unexplained. V, J and clone size were drawn from that table, and D and trimming were deduced from the DNA. The sample data list more than 95,000 clones, and 65% to 90% of these were observed just once. Of the sample, around 27% falls within the top ten clones.

The data were obtained in a study of blood T cell repertoires in COVID-19 (TCRdb year 2020). Study-wide context: Collaborator samples came from the United States, Italy and Spain and covered acute and convalescent phases of COVID-19. The prospective study material was composed of cDNA or gDNA derived from T cells, B-cell-depleted T cells, or PBMCs. The dataset comprised deeply sampled blood TCRbeta repertoires from subjects exposed to, actively infected with, or recovered from COVID-19. A freely available public database, intended as a resource for researchers studying the immune response to SARS-CoV-2, is where the repertoires were released. The samples were drawn from the first 160 participants of the ongoing ImmuneRACE study and from over a thousand subjects provided by 6 global collaborators. Sample metadata almost always included a de-identified subject ID, COVID-19 status, age in years and sex. HLA class I and class II types, where available, came from metadata supplied by the sample provider rather than from assay-based typing.

The CDR1 and CDR2 encoded by the germline V gene (reference sequence) are SGHKS and YYEKEE. The junction shows trimming of 2 bases on V and 3 bases on J, and the gene matches do not reach 1 base of it. The CDR3 numbers 13 residues from cysteine through phenylalanine. Here the CDR3 DNA is all that survives: 39 bases in frame from base 1. Overall study results and their limits: Clinical and demographic metadata were provided uncurated, with the amount varying by source and participant.

The sequenced material came from peripheral blood. The chain uses TRBV5-5 and TRBJ2-5; 7 nucleotides in the junction match TRBD1. The origin of this receptor is a woman older than 75 with acute or convalescent COVID-19. CDR3 region: CASSLTGEETQYF. The DNA reads TGTGCCAGCAGCTTAACAGGGGAAGAGACCCAGTACTTC. Extended through the reference TRBV5-5 and TRBJ2-5 proteins, this CDR3 yields the full variable domain: DAGVTQSPTHLIKTRGQQVTLRCSPISGHKSVSWYQQVLGQGPQFIFQYYEKEERGRGNFPDRFSARQFPNYSSELNVNALLLGDSALYLCASSLTGEETQYFGPGTRLLVL.